The TCR beta chain described here comes from a study of identical twins. Points from the study as a whole: Sequences that were beta out-of-frame showed weaker excess twin sharing. For cord blood, abundant beta clonotypes had fewer insertions, unlike memory repertoires, which showed none.

This CDR3 spans 17 amino acids. Trimming took 2 bases from V and 3 from J, leaving 20 bases between them. TCRdb processed the 5' RACE reads anew with MiXCR; each CDR3 protein has one entry. Of about 520,000 distinct CDR3 sequences in the sample, roughly 21% were seen once. This clonotype was counted many times. Its matching antigen is unknown. The data were also submitted as part of a second study, on T cells expressing NK-cell markers. Turning to that study: Sorted CD3+CD56+NKG2C+, CD3+CD56+NKG2C- and CD3+CD56-NKG2C+ T cells supplied TCR beta repertoires. Dominance of the CD3+CD56-NKG2C+ fraction by these clonotypes also held in several donors.

The chain joins TRBV12-3 or TRBV12-4 to TRBJ2-7; D perhaps matches TRBD1 (6 bases). The TCR sequence derives from a woman aged 18 to 35 in good health. Sequenced material: CD4+ T cells sorted from blood. The CDR3 is CASSLTDLTGPNYEQYF. The CDR3 DNA reads as TGTGCCAGCAGTTTAACTGATCTGACAGGACCCAACTACGAGCAGTACTTC.